The clone carrying this T cell receptor beta chain was picked up a small number of times. V dropped 2 bases and J dropped 8 bases, with 15 bases sitting between them. The CDR3 spans 14 residues. CDR1 is SNHLY and CDR2 is FYNNEI in the germline V gene. The sample is drawn from a study of blood T cell repertoires in COVID-19. Study-level background: Collection of acute and convalescent COVID-19 samples took place in the United States, Italy and Spain.

Data came from immunoSEQ multiplex PCR; TCRdb stores just in-frame clones and leaves some out. This sample has roughly 190,000 clones, with around three quarters found just once. The TCR sequence derives from a woman in her forties or fifties with acute COVID-19. The sample consisted of PBMCs or T cells enriched from blood (not recorded which). This rearrangement joins TRBV2 to TRBJ1-2; D is perhaps TRBD1 (6 bases). Here the CDR3 reads CASSERGSGEGYTF. The CDR3, as DNA: TGTGCCAGCAGTGAACGAGGTTCAGGGGAAGGCTACACCTTC.